This note documents a single T cell receptor beta chain sequence. Libraries were prepared by immunoSEQ multiplex PCR; TCRdb keeps only in-frame clonotypes and omits some of them. The repertoire holds roughly 85,000 clones, with around 90% as singletons. This sample stems from a study of T cell responses to AZD1222 COVID-19 vaccine. The TCR sequence derives from an adult in good health. Material: peripheral blood, obtained on day 0 of MenACWY control vaccination.

The CDR3 DNA is TGTGCCAGCAGCTTGGCCGAAAGGGTTGGCTACACCTTC. Amino acid sequence: CASSLAERVGYTF. The chain is built from TRBV5-4 and TRBJ1-2; D remains ambiguous. The V gene lost 0 bases and the J gene lost 7 bases, with 10 bases spanning the gap. CDR3 length equals 13 residues. Germline lookup yields CDR1 SGHNT and CDR2 YYREEE (reference sequence).